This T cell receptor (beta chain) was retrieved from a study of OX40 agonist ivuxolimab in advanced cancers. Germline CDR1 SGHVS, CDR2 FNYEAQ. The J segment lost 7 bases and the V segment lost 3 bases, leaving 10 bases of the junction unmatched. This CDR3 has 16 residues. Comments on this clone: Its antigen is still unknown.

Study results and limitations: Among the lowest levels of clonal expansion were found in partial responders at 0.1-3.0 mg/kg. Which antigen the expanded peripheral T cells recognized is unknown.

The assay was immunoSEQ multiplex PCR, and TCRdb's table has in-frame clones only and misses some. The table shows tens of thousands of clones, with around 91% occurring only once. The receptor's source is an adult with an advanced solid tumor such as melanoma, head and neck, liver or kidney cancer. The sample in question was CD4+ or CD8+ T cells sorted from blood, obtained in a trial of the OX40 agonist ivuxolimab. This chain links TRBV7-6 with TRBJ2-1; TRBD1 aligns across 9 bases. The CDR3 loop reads CASSFYQGQGGNEQFF. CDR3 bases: TGTGCCAGCAGCTTTTACCAGGGACAGGGAGGGAATGAGCAGTTCTTC.